This TCR beta chain was profiled in a study of shared clonotypes between healthy human individuals. General study points: Clonotype sharing among donors was expected to depend on sequencing depth. Only blood was sampled; tissue repertoires likely differ.

In the study's own analysis: Sequence data from immunoSEQ were junction-only and lacked quality scores; consequently, filtering differed. Clones were read by immunoSEQ multiplex PCR, and TCRdb kept only the in-frame ones, dropping some. V, J and clone size were drawn from that table, and D and trimming were deduced from the DNA. This sample carries fewer than 600,000 clones, around 77% of them seen once, and the ten largest clones take 12%. Each of the donors was a healthy adult who was HIV-negative and had not had a recent acute infection or vaccination. This clone was observed once. Antigen unknown. One base away lies a much larger clone, so this may be a sequencing read error. Sequencing was performed on PBMCs. This TCR was sampled from a woman aged 40-49 years in good health. Some clones in this sample may be carry-over from other donors' samples.

CDR3 loop: CAFRGGANYEQYF. The CDR3 DNA is TGTGCCTTTCGAGGGGGTGCCAACTACGAGCAGTACTTC. The chain carries TRBV30 and TRBJ2-7, with D perhaps matching TRBD1 (6 bases). This CDR3 spans 13 amino acids. Germline assignment: CDR1 GTSNPN and CDR2 SVGIG (reference sequence). The V and J ends lost 7 bases and 3 bases respectively, with 16 bases between them. Filled out from reference TRBV30 and TRBJ2-7, the complete variable domain reads SQTIHQWPATLVQPVGSPLSLECTVEGTSNPNLYWYRQAAGRGLQLLFYSVGIGQISSEVPQNLSASRPQDRQFILSSKKLLLSDSGFYLCAFRGGANYEQYFGPGTRLTVT.